This is a list of T cell receptor beta chains from one sample in a study of blood T cell repertoires in COVID-19. Libraries were prepared by immunoSEQ multiplex PCR; TCRdb keeps only in-frame clonotypes and omits some of them. The repertoire holds roughly 140,000 clones, with just under 85% as singletons. The sequenced sample was peripheral blood. These receptors came from a woman aged 40 to 50 with active or convalescent COVID-19. The conserved cysteine and the conserved F or W are not part of the CDR3 here. Fields, in order: V gene, CDR3 length, J gene, CDR3 protein.

TRBV29-1,10,TRBJ1-5,SVLDNNQPQH
TRBV4-1,15,TRBJ1-5,ASSPGDRGRSNQPQH
TRBV7-8,14,TRBJ1-4,ASSLATGTVTEKLF
TRBV2,15,TRBJ2-5,ASTRTGPGPLPETQY
TRBV6-5,13,TRBJ1-6,ASSYQQGLGSPLH
TRBV7-9,11,TRBJ2-7,ASSLNPGSEQY
TRBV7-2,11,TRBJ1-1,ASSLGGDTEAF
TRBV10-1,15,TRBJ1-2,ASSEWRQGPPLRGYT
TRBV28,11,TRBJ1-5,AGGTDSNQPQH
TRBV11-2,14,TRBJ2-1,ASSPRADRSYNEQF
TRBV5-6,13,TRBJ2-3,ASSSPSGTTDTQY
TRBV6-4,15,TRBJ1-4,ASRLKGVGQGYEKLF
TRBV5-6,13,TRBJ1-4,ASSLPGGAREKLF
TRBV30,12,TRBJ2-3,AWSRGTFTDTQY
TRBV7-2,12,TRBJ1-6,ASTPWEDSSPLH
TRBV2,10,TRBJ2-7,ASSEARYEQY
TRBV5-4,10,TRBJ1-2,ASSPDTWGYT
TRBV27,12,TRBJ1-5,ASRGAGSYQPQH
TRBV7-8,13,TRBJ2-2,ASSTRTGNTGELF
TRBV6-6,12,TRBJ1-5,ASSFGTGNQPQH
TRBV6-5,13,TRBJ1-1,ASSYSAPENTEAF
TRBV27,14,TRBJ2-1,ASSSGAGGPHNEQF
TRBV23-1,15,TRBJ1-2,ASSQADIPKGSNGYT
TRBV9,12,TRBJ1-3,ASSVQALGNTIY
TRBV9,15,TRBJ2-2,ASSVAASGRRTGELF
TRBV18,11,TRBJ1-2,ASSPGQDRGYT
TRBV27,12,TRBJ1-2,ASSLSQGARGYT
TRBV29-1,12,TRBJ2-2,SGQQASNTGELF
TRBV3-1/TRBV3-2,11,TRBJ1-2,ASSLTGAVGYT
TRBV5-6,13,TRBJ1-2,ASSLKGAGAYGYT
TRBV4-3,15,TRBJ2-2,ASSQEGGRAHTGELF
TRBV5-4,13,TRBJ2-2,ASTLRQGNTGELF
TRBV7-2,11,TRBJ1-1,ASSARTGGIAF
TRBV12-5,14,TRBJ2-7,ASGPRTSGVSYEQY
TRBV3-1/TRBV3-2,12,TRBJ1-6,ASGHAGDNSPLH
TRBV29-1,14,TRBJ1-4,SVEAHTGSGEEKLF
TRBV7-9,11,TRBJ1-5,ASRGQGNQPQH
TRBV28,13,TRBJ2-1,ATLGGSKSYNEQF
TRBV1,12,TRBJ2-1,TSSHTGTGYIWF
TRBV5-1,12,TRBJ2-7,ASKMGSGLYEQY
TRBV5-1,12,TRBJ2-1,ASSQSGTYNEQF
TRBV2,13,TRBJ1-2,ASSEGTGFGYGYT
TRBV7-9,15,TRBJ2-1,ASSPTGSQLIYNEQF
TRBV18,11,TRBJ1-2,ASSPKQGYGYT
TRBV28,12,TRBJ1-1,ASSLAGPNTEAF
TRBV5-1,13,TRBJ1-1,ASSLEGGVSTEAF
TRBV5-1,12,TRBJ1-6,ASSLGDTNSPLH
TRBV28,13,TRBJ2-7,ASSGPGQGFYEQY
TRBV27,14,TRBJ1-2,ASSPGTGGVGYGYT
TRBV15,13,TRBJ1-5,ATSSRSNSNQPQH
TRBV6-6,17,TRBJ2-7,ASSRPAPGDQLRGYEQY
TRBV27,11,TRBJ2-7,ASSNRLSYEQY
TRBV7-2,12,TRBJ2-1,ASSRDRWYNEQF
TRBV7-2,16,TRBJ2-1,ASSLVTGGRSSYNEQF
TRBV11-3,13,TRBJ2-1,ASSRTSGGVGEQF
TRBV27,15,TRBJ1-1,ASSPLFPPRLNSEAF
TRBV3-1/TRBV3-2,11,TRBJ1-5,ASSQDRNQPQH
TRBV11-3,11,TRBJ1-1,ASSLGQGREAF
TRBV19,10,TRBJ1-5,ASRASNQPQH
TRBV19,16,TRBJ2-7,ASSIAPRQRYPPYEQY